Listed below are T cell receptor beta chains from one sample, sequenced in a study of cytomegalovirus exposure and HLA in healthy donors. Here immunoSEQ multiplex PCR was the method, and the copy in TCRdb shows in-frame clones only, minus some. The table has hundreds of thousands of clones, about 80% seen once. The sequencing input was PBMCs. The receptors shown here come from a man aged 35-49 years in good health and CMV-seropositive. CDR3s include the opening cysteine and the closing phenylalanine or tryptophan. Each record gives: J gene, V gene, CDR3 protein.

j_gene: TRBJ2-5; v_gene: TRBV21-1; CDR3aa: CASSKKGGAQETQYF
j_gene: TRBJ2-5; v_gene: TRBV7-7; CDR3aa: CASSRGLAGGPSETQYF
j_gene: TRBJ1-2; v_gene: TRBV6-4; CDR3aa: CASSRCAFFLYRYTF
j_gene: TRBJ2-7; v_gene: TRBV7-9; CDR3aa: CASSGTSGFSYEQYF
j_gene: TRBJ2-2; v_gene: TRBV5-1; CDR3aa: CASSLRQGTSTGELFF
j_gene: TRBJ2-5; v_gene: TRBV10-1; CDR3aa: CASSESGREGLTSQETQYF
j_gene: TRBJ1-4; v_gene: TRBV4-1; CDR3aa: CASSPPAATNEKLFF
j_gene: TRBJ1-1; v_gene: TRBV13; CDR3aa: CASSLAGGMNTEAFF
j_gene: TRBJ2-5; v_gene: TRBV28; CDR3aa: CASSTIPRGKGDQYF
j_gene: TRBJ2-1; v_gene: TRBV7-2; CDR3aa: CASSVAGNEQFF
j_gene: TRBJ2-5; v_gene: TRBV10-2; CDR3aa: CASSGPSGGLQETQYF
j_gene: TRBJ2-7; v_gene: TRBV25-1; CDR3aa: CASENLGLAGTSYEQYF
j_gene: TRBJ2-6; v_gene: TRBV29-1; CDR3aa: CSVRLVSSGANVLTF
j_gene: TRBJ2-1; v_gene: TRBV15; CDR3aa: CATKKAGGPYNEQFF
j_gene: TRBJ1-2; v_gene: TRBV4-1; CDR3aa: CASSQDRYGYTF
j_gene: TRBJ1-5; v_gene: TRBV19; CDR3aa: CASTYGGWDQPQHF
j_gene: TRBJ2-4; v_gene: TRBV4-1; CDR3aa: CASRETETTMDIQYF
j_gene: TRBJ1-5; v_gene: TRBV18; CDR3aa: CASSHGTDNQPQHF
j_gene: TRBJ1-1; v_gene: TRBV14; CDR3aa: CASSHYIPDRDEAFF
j_gene: TRBJ2-2; v_gene: TRBV6-5; CDR3aa: CASSLQGANTGELFF
j_gene: TRBJ1-2; v_gene: TRBV27; CDR3aa: CASSFGVLGTGQDYTF
j_gene: TRBJ2-1; v_gene: TRBV4-1; CDR3aa: CASSPVAGPNEQFF
j_gene: TRBJ2-1; v_gene: TRBV5-1; CDR3aa: CASSLVSGKYNEQFF
j_gene: TRBJ1-1; v_gene: TRBV5-6; CDR3aa: CASSFNILNTEAFF
j_gene: TRBJ1-6; v_gene: TRBV9; CDR3aa: CASSVGGRVLGDSPLHF
j_gene: TRBJ1-5; v_gene: TRBV27; CDR3aa: CASSLSGTDQPQHF
j_gene: TRBJ1-6; v_gene: TRBV30; CDR3aa: CAAGFPNSPLHF
j_gene: TRBJ2-1; v_gene: TRBV5-1; CDR3aa: CASMRRSGRASDEQFF
j_gene: TRBJ2-1; v_gene: TRBV27; CDR3aa: CASARGVGVEQFF
j_gene: TRBJ2-3; v_gene: TRBV27; CDR3aa: CASSRLAGGGADTQYF
j_gene: TRBJ2-5; v_gene: TRBV9; CDR3aa: CASSPRNQETQYF
j_gene: TRBJ1-2; v_gene: TRBV29-1; CDR3aa: CSVEDRGYGYTF